These 2 T cell receptor beta chains share one sample of origin, sequenced in a study of T cell responses to AZD1222 COVID-19 vaccine. TCRdb keeps only in-frame clones here, not all; method: immunoSEQ multiplex PCR. The table shows around 140,000 clones, with 80% to 90% occurring only once. Sequencing was performed on peripheral blood, taken on day 0 of AZD1222 vaccination. The origin of the receptors is an adult in good health.

This clone showed up just once. V and J are TRBV18 and TRBJ2-2; maybe TRBD2 (5 bases). Germline values: CDR1 KGHSH, CDR2 LQKENI. The CDR3 has 14 residues. V was shortened by 6 bases and J by 4 bases, with 12 bases between the two germline ends. CDR3 sequence (DNA): TGTGCCAGCTCTATAGGGAGCCTCACCGGGGAGCTGTTTTTT. It specifies CASSIGSLTGELFF.

The chain combines TRBV7-9 with TRBJ1-2; 12 bases line up with TRBD1. Germline lookup yields CDR1 SEHNR and CDR2 FQNEAQ (reference sequence). The CDR3 covers 14 residues. V shed 10 bases, J shed 8 bases, and the junction held 11 bases outside the gene matches. The CDR3: CATIGSGTGGGYTF. CDR3 in DNA: TGTGCCACGATAGGGTCCGGGACAGGGGGCGGCTACACCTTC.